The 12 T cell receptor beta chains presented below share a single source sample, sequenced in a study of T cells in Graves' hyperthyroidism and ophthalmopathy. TCR beta CDR3 region amplification was performed from RNA transcripts. The primer set for the first-round RT-PCR of the TCR CDR3 was HTBI. TCRdb reprocessed the multiplex PCR reads with MiXCR, giving one entry per CDR3 protein. The sample comprises hundreds of thousands of distinct CDR3 sequences, less than 25% of which are singletons, and around a third rests with the top ten. Sequences were obtained from blood. All receptors come from a man aged 25-40 years with Graves' ophthalmopathy.

In its sample, this clonotype was seen a few times. CDR3 region: CSARQDRSGYTF. For the CDR3, the DNA is TGCAGTGCTAGACAAGACAGGAGTGGCTACACCTTC. This sequence joins TRBV20-1 and TRBJ1-2; D possibly corresponds to TRBD1 (6 bases). Germline V gene lookup returns CDR1 DFQATT and CDR2 SNEGSKA (reference sequence). Trimming removed 2 bases at V and 7 bases at J, with 11 bases between. The CDR3 covers 12 residues.

This clonotype was recorded at least ten times. The CDR3 DNA sequence: TGCAGTGCTCCCCCCCAGGGCAGAGCGAACACTGAAGCTTTCTTT. Protein sequence: CSAPPQGRANTEAFF. The chain couples TRBV20-1 to TRBJ1-1; D perhaps matches TRBD1 (5 bases). Trimming removed 5 bases from V and 1 base from J, with 17 bases in between. The CDR3 is 15 residues long. Germline V lookup: CDR1 DFQATT, CDR2 SNEGSKA (reference sequence).

This sequence joins TRBV20-1 and TRBJ1-2, with unresolved D. The ends were cut back, 2 bases at V and 4 bases at J, with 5 bases in the middle. Per the germline V gene, CDR1 is DFQATT and CDR2 is SNEGSKA (reference sequence). The CDR3 is 11 amino acids. The DNA for the CDR3 is TGCAGTGCTAGATATAGCTATGGCTACACCTTC. This encodes CSARYSYGYTF.

The CDR3 here is CASSSVGGSNEQFF. The CDR3, as DNA: TGTGCCAGCAGCTCCGTTGGCGGGAGCAATGAGCAGTTCTTC. The chain joins TRBV5-6 to TRBJ2-1, with 7 positions matching TRBD2. Germline V gene data show CDR1 as SGHDT and CDR2 as YYEEEE. The CDR3 runs 14 residues. Trimming cost V 3 bases and J 6 bases; bases outside gene matches: 6. The whole variable domain, remainder taken from reference TRBV5-6 and TRBJ2-1, is DAGVTQSPTHLIKTRGQQVTLRCSPKSGHDTVSWYQQALGQGPQFIFQYYEEEERQRGNFPDRFSGHQFPNYSSELNVNALLLGDSALYLCASSSVGGSNEQFFGPGTRLTVL.

About this clonotype: This may stem from a read error, because a much larger clone lies one nucleotide away. The chain uses TRBV2 and TRBJ2-1; maybe TRBD2 (5 bases). The length of the CDR3 is 15 residues. Germline V lookup: CDR1 SNHLY, CDR2 FYNNEI. Trimming left V 4 bases short and J 4 bases short, with 14 bases between. Here the CDR3 DNA reads TGTGCCAGCAGTGCAGAGAGACTAACTTACAATGAGCAGTTCTTC. Translated, it gives CASSAERLTYNEQFF.

The chain recombines TRBV28 with TRBJ1-5; no clear D gene. CDR1 is MDHEN and CDR2 is SYDVKM in the germline V gene. V shed 2 bases and J shed 7 bases, with 12 bases lying between them. The CDR3 consists of 14 residues. CDR3 region: CASSLQRVRQPQHF. CDR3 coding DNA: TGTGCCAGCAGTTTACAAAGGGTCCGCCAGCCCCAGCATTTT.

This clonotype showed up just a few times. This clone may be a read error of a much larger clone one base away. The chain uses TRBV7-9 and TRBJ2-7, with no clear D. Germline CDR1 is SEHNR and CDR2 is FQNEAQ (reference sequence). The CDR3 runs 13 residues. In DNA form, the CDR3 reads TGTGCCAGCAGCTTAGACACTTCCTGCGAGCAGTACTTC. This gives the protein CASSLDTSCEQYF.

On this clonotype: The germline gene is not matched at one end of the junction; a read error may be the cause. DNA of the CDR3: TGTGCCAGTAGTATTATCGTCTCGACAGATGACCAGTTCTTC. It translates to CASSIIVSTDDQFF. The chain links TRBV19 to TRBJ2-1; a possible D gene is TRBD1 (5 bases). CDR1 LNHDA and CDR2 SQIVND come from the germline V gene (reference sequence). This CDR3 comprises 14 residues.

As to this clonotype: A junction boundary mismatches the germline segment, possibly from a read error. The chain couples TRBV7-9 to TRBJ2-7, with a tentative D call TRBD2 (6 bases). CDR1 is SEHNR and CDR2 is FQNEAQ in the germline V gene (reference sequence). The CDR3 is 14 residues long. The CDR3 loop reads CASSLVSSGYEQHF. In nucleotides, the CDR3 is TGTGCCAGCAGCTTAGTTAGTAGCGGATACGAGCAGCACTTC.

This clonotype has a handful of counts. For the CDR3, the DNA is TGTGCCAGCAGCTTGCGAGGACAGGAAAACACTGAAGCTTTCTTT. Translated, it gives CASSLRGQENTEAFF. This chain links TRBV7-8 with TRBJ1-1; 7 nucleotides match TRBD1. This CDR3 region has 15 residues. The V gene end was trimmed by 3 bases and the J gene end by 2 bases; junction bases not matched to a gene: 6. Germline CDR1 SGHVS, CDR2 FQNEAQ.

This clonotype was seen at least ten times. This chain joins TRBV2 and TRBJ2-1; 11 nucleotides match TRBD2. V gave up 4 bases and J gave up 2 bases; unmatched junction bases: 4. The germline V gene encodes CDR1 SNHLY and CDR2 FYNNEI. This CDR3 region has 16 residues. The CDR3 loop is CASSVGSGRAYNEQFF. The CDR3 DNA is TGTGCCAGCAGTGTAGGTAGCGGGAGGGCCTACAATGAGCAGTTCTTC.

This clonotype appeared a few times. The chain uses TRBV10-3 and TRBJ2-1; D is unclear. With 0 bases removed from V and 7 bases from J, the gap between germline ends came to 7 bases. The CDR3 runs 13 residues. Germline CDR1 is ENHRY and CDR2 is SYGVKD. This CDR3 reads CAISESIGNEQFF. The CDR3 DNA is TGTGCCATCAGTGAGTCGATAGGTAATGAGCAGTTCTTC.